This T cell receptor (beta chain) was sequenced for a study of CXCR3-negative and CXCR3-positive naive CD8 T cells. Study-wide results and caveats: Hydrophobicity of TRB CDR3s was greater in CXCR3-positive naive cells than in CXCR3-negative naive cells.

A note on this clonotype: The target antigen is unknown.

Sorting was done in triplicate for each CD8+ T cell subset (around 300,000 cells each). The CDR3 totals 13 residues. CDR1 is LNHDA and CDR2 is SQIVND in the germline V gene (reference sequence). The TRB cDNA libraries were prepared by 5' RACE with UMI labels. From the 5' RACE reads, TCRdb lists one entry per CDR3 protein and no DNA. The listing records roughly 130,000 distinct CDR3 sequences. The rearrangement joins TRBV19 to TRBJ1-5. Sequenced: naive CXCR3+ CD8+ T cells from blood. As to subset: CD45RO-CCR7+CD27+CD95- naive CD8+ T cells expressing CXCR3 (TNR3+). The receptor was isolated from a human donor in good health. Some clones in this sample may be carry-over from other donors' samples. CDR3 sequence reads: CASSMEGSQPQHF. The full variable domain, completed using reference TRBV19 and TRBJ1-5, is DGGITQSPKYLFRKEGQNVTLSCEQNLNHDAMYWYRQDPGQGLRLIYYSQIVNDFQKGDIAEGYSVSREKKESFPLTVTSAQKNPTAFYLCASSMEGSQPQHFGDGTRLSIL.